This TCR beta chain was captured in a study of T cells in Graves' hyperthyroidism and ophthalmopathy. Study observations and caveats: Using 13 V-J features, a model discriminated ophthalmopathy from stable hyperthyroidism. Blood samples included most of the expanded thyroid clonotypes exceeding 0.001.

TCR beta CDR3 sequences were amplified from RNA transcripts. The HTBI primer set was used in a first-round RT-PCR of the TCR CDR3. Using its own MiXCR run on the multiplex PCR reads, TCRdb lists one record per CDR3 protein. The table has about 600,000 distinct CDR3 sequences, roughly a sixth seen once; the top ten hold around 3.5%. The CDR3 extends over 15 amino acids. The germline gives CDR1 GTSNPN, CDR2 SVGIG (reference sequence). V lost 2 bases, J lost 2 bases, and 4 bases stayed unmatched. Together with thyroid ultrasound, orbital computed tomography, serum thyroxine and TRAb, clinical symptoms were used for diagnoses. This clonotype was detected many times. The target antigen is unknown.

The V call is TRBV30, the J call TRBJ1-3; 9 nucleotides match TRBD1. The sequence derives from a woman aged 40 to 50 with Graves' ophthalmopathy. The sequenced sample consisted of blood. CDR3 in DNA: TGTGCCTGGAGTAAGGGGACAGGGACTGGAAACACCATATATTTT. Residues: CAWSKGTGTGNTIYF.